The sequence of this T cell receptor (beta chain) was determined in a study of graft-versus-host responses after intestinal transplantation. Whole-study context: Transplantation in recipients was multivisceral, liver-intestinal, or isolated intestinal. Among the recipients, all got anti-thymocyte globulin induction and then tacrolimus and steroids for approximately 3 years.

Notes on this clone: Its target is not known.

The protocol was immunoSEQ multiplex PCR, while the TCRdb copy is restricted to in-frame clones and leaves out a portion. The sample consists of some 48,000 clones, 70% to 85% of them appearing once. Points from the study as a whole: Elevated graft-versus-host to host-versus-graft clonal ratios in allografts were recorded for patients with graft-donor T cell macrochimerism. Detected in recipient marrow were GvH clones, some of which were first observed in ileum or blood.

The CDR3 loop spans 15 amino acids. Trimming removed 5 bases at V and 1 base at J, with 12 bases between. Looked up from germline, CDR1 is MNHEY and CDR2 is SVGAGI. The starting material was unstimulated CD4+ T cells sorted from spleen or lymph node cells, obtained before transplant. This chain joins TRBV6-5 and TRBJ2-1, with a tentative D call TRBD1 (6 bases). This clonotype was sampled from a human donor who was the organ donor for an intestinal transplant. The CDR3 reads CASSRQGLSYNEQFF. CDR3 nucleotide sequence: TGTGCCAGCAGTCGGCAGGGGTTGTCCTACAATGAGCAGTTCTTC.